This T cell receptor beta chain emerged from a study of CD8+ T cells in alopecia areata. Indicated treatment: oral pan-JAK inhibitor, 5-10 mg twice daily. cDNA prepared by RNA extraction and subsequent reverse transcription served as the template for sequencing. Clones were sequenced by immunoSEQ multiplex PCR, and TCRdb holds only the in-frame ones, with some missing. Of about 64,000 clones listed, roughly 50% were seen once; the top ten hold roughly 22%. The CDR3 covers 11 residues. Per germline, CDR1 SQVTM and CDR2 ANQGSEA. V gave up 8 bases and J gave up 8 bases, with 15 bases separating them. The receptor was isolated from a human donor with alopecia areata. Sample: CD8+ T cells sorted from blood, taken at approximately week 36, from a patient treated with tofacitinib. The genes are TRBV29-1 and TRBJ1-2, with a weak D call TRBD1 (5 bases). The CDR3 loop is CSLSGAGGYTF. In DNA, the CDR3 is TGCAGCCTGTCTGGGGCAGGCGGCTACACCTTC.